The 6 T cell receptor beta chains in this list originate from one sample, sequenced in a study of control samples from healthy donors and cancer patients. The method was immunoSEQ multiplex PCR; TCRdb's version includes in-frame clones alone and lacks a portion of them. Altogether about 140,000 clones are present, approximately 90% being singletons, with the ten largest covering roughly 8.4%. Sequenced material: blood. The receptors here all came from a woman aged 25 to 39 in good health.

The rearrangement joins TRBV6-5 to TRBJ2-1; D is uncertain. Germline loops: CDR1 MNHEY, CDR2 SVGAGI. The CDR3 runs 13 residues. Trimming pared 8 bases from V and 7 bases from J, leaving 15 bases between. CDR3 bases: TGTGCCAGCCTAGGAACCCGATCGAATGAGCAGTTCTTC. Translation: CASLGTRSNEQFF.

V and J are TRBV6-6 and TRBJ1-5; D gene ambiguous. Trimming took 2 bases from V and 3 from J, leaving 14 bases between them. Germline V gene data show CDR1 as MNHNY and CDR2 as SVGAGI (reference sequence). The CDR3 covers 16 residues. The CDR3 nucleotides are TGTGCCAGCAGTTACACCGGACGGCTTGACAATCAGCCCCAGCATTTT. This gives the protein CASSYTGRLDNQPQHF.

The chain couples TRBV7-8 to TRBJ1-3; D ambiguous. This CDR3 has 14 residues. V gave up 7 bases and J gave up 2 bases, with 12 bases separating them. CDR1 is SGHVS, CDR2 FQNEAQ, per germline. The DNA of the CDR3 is TGTGCCAGCACCTCGTGGGTCACTGGAAACACCATATATTTT. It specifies CASTSWVTGNTIYF. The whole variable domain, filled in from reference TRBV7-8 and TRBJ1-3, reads GAGVSQSPRYKVAKRGQDVALRCDPISGHVSLFWYQQALGQGPEFLTYFQNEAQLDKSGLPSDRFFAERPEGSVSTLKIQRTQQEDSAVYLCASTSWVTGNTIYFGEGSWLTVV.

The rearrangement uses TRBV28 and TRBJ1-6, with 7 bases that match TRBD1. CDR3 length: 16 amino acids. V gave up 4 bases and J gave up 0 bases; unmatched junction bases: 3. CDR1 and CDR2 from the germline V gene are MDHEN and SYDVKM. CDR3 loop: CASSSGGDSYNSPLHF. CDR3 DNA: TGTGCCAGCAGTTCAGGGGGGGACTCCTATAATTCACCCCTCCACTTT.

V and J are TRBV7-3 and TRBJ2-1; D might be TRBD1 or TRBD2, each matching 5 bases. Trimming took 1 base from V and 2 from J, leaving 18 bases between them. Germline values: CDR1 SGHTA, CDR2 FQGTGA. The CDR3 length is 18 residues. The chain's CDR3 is CASSLNSGWGKTYNEQFF. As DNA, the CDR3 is TGTGCCAGCAGCTTAAATTCGGGGTGGGGGAAGACCTACAATGAGCAGTTCTTC.

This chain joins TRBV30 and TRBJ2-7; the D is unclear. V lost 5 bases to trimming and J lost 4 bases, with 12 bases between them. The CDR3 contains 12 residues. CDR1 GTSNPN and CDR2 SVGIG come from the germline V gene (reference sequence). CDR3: CAWSILRYEQYF. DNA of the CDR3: TGTGCCTGGTCAATCCTGAGGTACGAGCAGTACTTC.